This passage covers 15 T cell receptor beta chains from one sample sequenced in a study of OX40 agonist ivuxolimab in advanced cancers. The table came from immunoSEQ multiplex PCR; TCRdb's copy has only in-frame clones and leaves some out. This repertoire shows 68,000 or so clones, 80% to 85% found once; its top ten account for approximately 10%. This specimen was CD4+ or CD8+ T cells sorted from blood, taken in a trial of the OX40 agonist ivuxolimab. The receptors shown here come from an adult with an advanced solid tumor such as melanoma, head and neck, liver or kidney cancer.

The CDR3 nucleotides are TGTGCCAGCAGTGAATGGCGGGCTTTCAACTCTGGAAACACCATATATTTT. Protein product: CASSEWRAFNSGNTIYF. The chain carries TRBV6-1 and TRBJ1-3, with no clear D. This CDR3 is 17 amino acids long. Between the trimmed V and J ends, which lost 2 bases and 0 bases, there was a span of 14 bases. In germline, CDR1 is MNHNS, CDR2 SASEGT.

The chain couples TRBV11-2 to TRBJ2-3; D unclear. The CDR3 spans 14 residues. Trimming pared 4 bases from V and 1 base from J, leaving 9 bases between. Germline values: CDR1 SGHAT, CDR2 FQNNGV. The CDR3 loop reads CASSSPRGTDTQYF. The CDR3 nucleotides are TGTGCCAGCAGCTCCCCTCGGGGCACAGATACGCAGTATTTT.

CDR3: CASSDPGRGSGAFF. The CDR3 DNA reads as TGTGCCAGCAGTGACCCAGGCAGGGGATCTGGTGCTTTCTTT. The J gene is TRBJ1-1, the V gene TRBV25-1; D may be TRBD1 (6 bases). The germline CDR1 and CDR2 sequences are MGHDK and SYGVNS. The CDR3 length is 14 residues. V lost 3 bases, J lost 11 bases, and 19 bases lay in between. The whole variable domain, remainder taken from reference TRBV25-1 and TRBJ1-1, is EADIYQTPRYLVIGTGKKITLECSQTMGHDKMYWYQQDPGMELHLIHYSYGVNSTEKGDLSSESTVSRIRTEHFPLTLESARPSHTSQYLCASSDPGRGSGAFFGQGTRLTVV.

The CDR3, as DNA: TGTGCCAGCAGTGAGCAGGGCTTTAGCAATCAGCCCCAGCATTTT. Translation gives CASSEQGFSNQPQHF. The chain joins TRBV6-1 to TRBJ1-5, with a possible D match to TRBD1 (5 bases). The length of the CDR3 is 15 residues. The germline CDR1 and CDR2 sequences are MNHNS and SASEGT. V lost 3 bases, J lost 0 bases, and 9 bases lay in between.

A note on this clone: One end of the junction varies from germline; a read error may be responsible. The chain joins TRBV2 to TRBJ2-1; D might be TRBD1 (6 bases). CDR1 and CDR2 from the germline V gene are SNHLY and FYNNEI. The CDR3 spans 16 residues. CDR3 sequence reads: CASRPWGQTQYNGQFF. For the CDR3, the DNA is TGTGCCAGCAGGCCGTGGGGGCAGACGCAATACAATGGGCAGTTCTTC.

In this sample, this clone turned up once. The V call is TRBV30, the J call TRBJ1-1; D unresolved. CDR1 and CDR2 from the germline V gene are GTSNPN and SVGIG (reference sequence). The V end lost 3 bases, the J end lost 0 bases, and 8 bases lay between the germline ends. This CDR3 is built from 13 residues. CDR3 sequence: CAWRRPLNTEAFF. The CDR3 bases are TGTGCCTGGAGGCGGCCACTGAACACTGAAGCTTTCTTT.

This clone was counted a few times. The chain uses TRBV2 and TRBJ1-2; D possibly corresponds to TRBD1 (5 bases). The CDR3 is 13 residues long. V was shortened by 0 bases and J by 8 bases, with 10 bases between the two germline ends. Germline V CDR1 and CDR2: SNHLY, FYNNEI. This CDR3 reads CASSEASRGGYTF. CDR3 coding DNA: TGTGCCAGCAGTGAAGCATCGCGGGGGGGCTACACCTTC.

The chain has TRBV7-2 and TRBJ1-3, with D maybe TRBD1 (5 bases). CDR1 and CDR2 from the germline V gene are SGHTA and FQGNSA. This CDR3 is built from 13 residues. V was clipped by 4 bases and J by 2 bases, with 6 bases between them. The CDR3: CASSSGPGNTIYF. CDR3 sequence (DNA): TGTGCCAGCAGCTCAGGGCCTGGAAACACCATATATTTT.

This sequence joins TRBV5-6 and TRBJ2-3; possibly TRBD2 for D (5 bases). Trimming cost V 6 bases and J 8 bases, with 13 bases left between them. The CDR3 sequence is 12 residues long. The germline gives CDR1 SGHDT, CDR2 YYEEEE. CDR3 DNA sequence: TGTGCCAGCACAGAGGGAACGGTTACGCAGTATTTT. It yields the protein CASTEGTVTQYF.

The chain uses TRBV4-2 and TRBJ1-3, with a tentative D call TRBD1 (6 bases). This CDR3 comprises 17 residues. Between the trimmed V and J ends, which lost 0 bases and 0 bases, there was a span of 12 bases. Germline assignment: CDR1 LGHNA and CDR2 YNFKEQ. The CDR3 is CASSQDRGGLSGNTIYF. The CDR3 DNA reads TGTGCCAGCAGCCAAGATCGGGGGGGCCTCTCTGGAAACACCATATATTTT.

The rearrangement joins TRBV6-6 to TRBJ1-6; 7 nucleotides agree with TRBD1. This CDR3 contains 14 residues. CDR1 and CDR2 from the germline V gene are MNHNY and SVGAGI (reference sequence). Trimming cost V 6 bases and J 5 bases; bases outside gene matches: 4. CDR3 loop: CASSRDSDNSPLHF. The CDR3 DNA reads TGTGCCAGCAGCCGGGACAGTGATAATTCACCCCTCCACTTT.

The rearrangement uses TRBV2 and TRBJ1-5; D ambiguous. This CDR3 is 14 amino acids long. Germline V gene data show CDR1 as SNHLY and CDR2 as FYNNEI. Trimming cost V 2 bases and J 1 base, with 6 bases left between them. CDR3 loop: CASSESNSNQPQHF. The CDR3 DNA sequence: TGTGCCAGCAGTGAATCGAACAGCAATCAGCCCCAGCATTTT. The whole variable domain, remainder taken from reference TRBV2 and TRBJ1-5, is EPEVTQTPSHQVTQMGQEVILRCVPISNHLYFYWYRQILGQKVEFLVSFYNNEISEKSEIFDDQFSVERPDGSNFTLKIRSTKLEDSAMYFCASSESNSNQPQHFGDGTRLSIL.

As for this clone: Other DNA sequences within the sample encode an identical CDR3. The chain links TRBV5-1 to TRBJ2-3, with a weak D call TRBD1 (6 bases). V was clipped by 0 bases and J by 1 base, with 9 bases between them. The germline gives CDR1 SGHRS, CDR2 YFSETQ. This CDR3 contains 15 residues. In DNA, the CDR3 is TGCGCCAGCAGCTTGGATGGGGGCCGCACAGATACGCAGTATTTT. Amino acids: CASSLDGGRTDTQYF. Drawing the rest from reference TRBV5-1 and TRBJ2-3, the complete variable domain is KAGVTQTPRYLIKTRGQQVTLSCSPISGHRSVSWYQQTPGQGLQFLFEYFSETQRNKGNFPGRFSGRQFSNSRSEMNVSTLELGDSALYLCASSLDGGRTDTQYFGPGTRLTVL.

This clone showed up just once. The chain employs TRBV19 and TRBJ2-7; D may be TRBD1 (6 bases). The CDR3 runs to 15 residues. V lost 3 bases and J lost 2, with 14 bases in between. Germline CDR1 LNHDA, CDR2 SQIVND (reference sequence). CDR3 in DNA: TGTGCCAGTAGTATGGGGGCCGGCAGAGCCTACGAGCAGTACTTC. It codes for CASSMGAGRAYEQYF.

By share, this clone ranks as medium-sized. The chain couples TRBV19 to TRBJ1-3; D unclear. The CDR3 sequence is 11 residues long. The V gene's germline CDR1 is LNHDA and CDR2 SQIVND (reference sequence). Trimming left V 5 bases short and J 3 bases short, with 2 bases between. This CDR3 reads CASSVGNTIYF. DNA for the CDR3: TGTGCCAGTAGTGTTGGAAACACCATATATTTT.